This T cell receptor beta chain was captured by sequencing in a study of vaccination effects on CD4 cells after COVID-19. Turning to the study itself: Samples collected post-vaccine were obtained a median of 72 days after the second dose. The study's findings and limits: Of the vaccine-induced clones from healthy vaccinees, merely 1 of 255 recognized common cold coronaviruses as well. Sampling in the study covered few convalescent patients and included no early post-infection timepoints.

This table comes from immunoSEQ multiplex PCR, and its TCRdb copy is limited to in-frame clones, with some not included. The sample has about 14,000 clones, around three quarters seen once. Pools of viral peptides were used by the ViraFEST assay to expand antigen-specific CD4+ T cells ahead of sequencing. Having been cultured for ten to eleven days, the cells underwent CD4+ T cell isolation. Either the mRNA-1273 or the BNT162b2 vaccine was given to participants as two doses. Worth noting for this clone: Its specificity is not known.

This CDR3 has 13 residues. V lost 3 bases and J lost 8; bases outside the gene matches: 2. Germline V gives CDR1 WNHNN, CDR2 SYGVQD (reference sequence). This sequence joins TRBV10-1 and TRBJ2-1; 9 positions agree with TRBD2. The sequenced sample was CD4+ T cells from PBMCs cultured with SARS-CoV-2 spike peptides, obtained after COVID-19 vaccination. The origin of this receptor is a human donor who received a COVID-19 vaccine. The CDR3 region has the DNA TGCGCCAGCAGTGACCCTAGCGGGGATGAGCAGTTCTTC. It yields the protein CASSDPSGDEQFF.